This T cell receptor (beta chain) was retrieved from a study of blood T cell repertoires in COVID-19. About the research overall: Some COVID-19 samples were acute and others convalescent; all came from the United States, Italy and Spain.

The germline V and J ends were trimmed by 6 bases and 3 bases, with 17 bases remaining between them. This CDR3 region has 15 residues. Germline lookup yields CDR1 LNHDA and CDR2 SQIVND (reference sequence). In the study's own analysis: The authors estimated nucleated cell counts from reference gene primer amplification. Profiling relied on immunoSEQ multiplex PCR, and the TCRdb table lists in-frame clones only, not all of them. V and J calls and clone size follow that table, whereas D and trimming were derived from the DNA. Found here are 94,000 or so clones, around 90% of them singletons; the top ten hold 7% to 8.5%.

This TCR was recovered from a woman in her sixties or seventies with acute or convalescent COVID-19. V gene TRBV19 combines with J gene TRBJ2-5, with D possibly TRBD1 on 6 matching bases. The sequenced sample was peripheral blood. This chain's CDR3 is CASSLTPGTKETQYF. The CDR3 DNA reads TGTGCCAGTAGCCTTACCCCCGGGACAAAAGAGACCCAGTACTTC.